This T cell receptor beta chain was sequenced for a study of cytomegalovirus exposure and HLA in healthy donors. Findings and caveats of the study: Relative to equally common others, HLA-associated TCR beta chains showed greater clonal expansion in a later analysis. Serostatus for CMV was the only available immune exposure information. When analyzed later, a missense DCLRE1C variant was found to be linked to TCR beta V- and J-gene trimming. Analyses of presence and absence presupposed an approximately uniform sequencing depth across donors.

With 10 bases removed from V and 4 bases from J, the gap between germline ends came to 10 bases. The CDR3 loop spans 11 amino acids. In germline, CDR1 is WSHSY, CDR2 SAAADI. The PCR contained 60 Vbeta and 13 Jbeta primers. Only in-frame clones appear in the TCRdb table, and some are missing; sequencing was by immunoSEQ multiplex PCR. The repertoire holds some 200,000 clones, around 80% seen once, with roughly 6.3% in the top ten. A remark on this clone: Its specificity is unknown.

This chain uses TRBV10-2 with TRBJ2-5; D gene unclear. The clonotype originates from a middle-aged man in good health and CMV-seropositive. Sequenced sample: PBMCs. CDR3 loop: CATALVETQYF. The CDR3 coding sequence is TGCGCCACCGCGTTGGTAGAGACCCAGTACTTC.